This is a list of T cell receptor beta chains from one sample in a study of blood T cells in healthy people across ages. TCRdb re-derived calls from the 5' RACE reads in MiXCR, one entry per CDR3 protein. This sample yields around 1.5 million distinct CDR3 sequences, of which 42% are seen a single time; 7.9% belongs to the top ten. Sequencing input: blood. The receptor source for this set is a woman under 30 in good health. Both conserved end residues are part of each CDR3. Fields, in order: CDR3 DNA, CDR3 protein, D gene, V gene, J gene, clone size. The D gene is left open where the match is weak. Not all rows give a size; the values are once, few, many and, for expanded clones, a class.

CDR3nt: TGTGCCAGCAGTTACGTTGGGCGGACTAACTATGGCCACACCTTC
CDR3aa: CASSYVGRTNYGHTF
d_gene: -
v_gene: TRBV28
j_gene: TRBJ1-2
abundance: -

CDR3nt: TGTGCCAGCAGCTTAGGGCAGGCGATCTATGGCTACACCTTC
CDR3aa: CASSLGQAIYGYTF
d_gene: -
v_gene: TRBV7-8
j_gene: TRBJ1-2
abundance: few

CDR3nt: TGCGCCAGCAGCCCAGGACTAGCCACCTTAGGGGAGACCCAGTACTTC
CDR3aa: CASSPGLATLGETQYF
d_gene: TRBD2
v_gene: TRBV5-1
j_gene: TRBJ2-5
abundance: -

CDR3nt: TGTGCCAGCAGCCAAGGCCCCCCGAGTACAGGGAATGGCTACACCTTC
CDR3aa: CASSQGPPSTGNGYTF
d_gene: -
v_gene: TRBV3-1
j_gene: TRBJ1-2
abundance: -

CDR3nt: TGTGCCATCAGTGAGGGCGGGGGCCTCGATGAGCAGTTCTTC
CDR3aa: CAISEGGGLDEQFF
d_gene: -
v_gene: TRBV10-3
j_gene: TRBJ2-1
abundance: -

CDR3nt: TGCAGCGCCTCCGGGACGGACTATGGCTACACCTTC
CDR3aa: CSASGTDYGYTF
d_gene: -
v_gene: TRBV29-1
j_gene: TRBJ1-2
abundance: -

CDR3nt: TGCAGTGCTAGAGATCCCTGGGCCTCCCTGGACTATGGCTACACCTTC
CDR3aa: CSARDPWASLDYGYTF
d_gene: -
v_gene: TRBV20-1
j_gene: TRBJ1-2
abundance: -

CDR3nt: TGCAGTGCTAGCAGTTCGATCTTGCGCGGGAGGGGGGGGAACATTCAGTACTTC
CDR3aa: CSASSSILRGRGGNIQYF
d_gene: TRBD2
v_gene: TRBV20-1
j_gene: TRBJ2-4
abundance: -

CDR3nt: TGTGCCATCGCACCGACCGAATCTAGCGCAGATACGCACTATTTT
CDR3aa: CAIAPTESSADTHYF
d_gene: -
v_gene: TRBV10-3
j_gene: TRBJ2-3
abundance: once

CDR3nt: TGTGCCAGTAGCCAGACAACGAGTGTCGAGCAGTACTTC
CDR3aa: CASSQTTSVEQYF
d_gene: -
v_gene: TRBV2
j_gene: TRBJ2-7
abundance: -

CDR3nt: TGTGCCAGCAGTTCACAGGGCTTGGCTAACTATGGCTACACCTTC
CDR3aa: CASSSQGLANYGYTF
d_gene: -
v_gene: TRBV28
j_gene: TRBJ1-2
abundance: -

CDR3nt: TGTGCCAGCAGCTTAGAGTACAGGGACGCCGAGCAGTACTTC
CDR3aa: CASSLEYRDAEQYF
d_gene: -
v_gene: TRBV7-9
j_gene: TRBJ2-7
abundance: few

CDR3nt: TGTGCCAGCAGCTACACGGGACTCGGGGTGGAGACCCAGTACTTC
CDR3aa: CASSYTGLGVETQYF
d_gene: -
v_gene: TRBV14
j_gene: TRBJ2-5
abundance: -

CDR3nt: TGCAGTGGGGTTGCGGCCCACTACAATGAGCAGTTCTTC
CDR3aa: CSGVAAHYNEQFF
d_gene: -
v_gene: TRBV20-1
j_gene: TRBJ2-1
abundance: -

CDR3nt: TGCAGTGCTAGGGACAGATACACAGATACGCGGTATTTT
CDR3aa: CSARDRYTDTRYF
d_gene: -
v_gene: TRBV20-1
j_gene: TRBJ2-3
abundance: -

CDR3nt: TGCGCCAGCATCTGGACAGGGGATCGAAACTATGGCTACACCTTC
CDR3aa: CASIWTGDRNYGYTF
d_gene: TRBD1
v_gene: TRBV5-1
j_gene: TRBJ1-2
abundance: -

CDR3nt: TGCGCCAGCGGACAGGGGCCCATTCAGACTGAAGCTTTCTTT
CDR3aa: CASGQGPIQTEAFF
d_gene: TRBD1
v_gene: TRBV4-1
j_gene: TRBJ1-1
abundance: once

CDR3nt: TGCAGTGCCGCCCCCCTGACAGGCCCTGACTACAATGAGCAGTACTTC
CDR3aa: CSAAPLTGPDYNEQYF
d_gene: -
v_gene: TRBV20-1
j_gene: TRBJ2-5
abundance: -

CDR3nt: TGCGCCAGCATCAAGGCGGGACAAGAGACCCAGTACTTC
CDR3aa: CASIKAGQETQYF
d_gene: -
v_gene: TRBV10-2
j_gene: TRBJ2-5
abundance: few

CDR3nt: TGTGCCAGCAGTGACCCACTAGCGGGAGATGGGGATGAGCAGTTCTTC
CDR3aa: CASSDPLAGDGDEQFF
d_gene: TRBD2
v_gene: TRBV2
j_gene: TRBJ2-1
abundance: few

CDR3nt: TGTGCCAGCACCTGGGGCGGGTTGAGCACAGATACGCAGTATTTT
CDR3aa: CASTWGGLSTDTQYF
d_gene: -
v_gene: TRBV27
j_gene: TRBJ2-3
abundance: -

CDR3nt: TGTGCCAGCAGCTTAGGGAGTAGCGGGAGATTAAGGGAGACCCAGTACTTC
CDR3aa: CASSLGSSGRLRETQYF
d_gene: TRBD2
v_gene: TRBV13
j_gene: TRBJ2-5
abundance: -

CDR3nt: TGTGCCATCAGTGAGCCGGACAGGGGTGAAAGAGGCTACACCTTC
CDR3aa: CAISEPDRGERGYTF
d_gene: TRBD1
v_gene: TRBV10-3
j_gene: TRBJ1-2
abundance: -

CDR3nt: TGCGCCAGCAGCCGCCTAAGCGGGGGCCCAACTGAAGCTTTCTTT
CDR3aa: CASSRLSGGPTEAFF
d_gene: -
v_gene: TRBV4-1
j_gene: TRBJ1-1
abundance: few

CDR3nt: TGTGCCAGCGGCCTGGGGTTCGATGAGCAGTTCTTC
CDR3aa: CASGLGFDEQFF
d_gene: -
v_gene: TRBV12-3/TRBV12-4
j_gene: TRBJ2-1
abundance: -

CDR3nt: TGTGCCAGCAGCTTCCGTAGCGGGAGGGCCGCGTATGAGCAGTTCTTC
CDR3aa: CASSFRSGRAAYEQFF
d_gene: TRBD2
v_gene: TRBV5-6
j_gene: TRBJ2-1
abundance: -

CDR3nt: TGCAGTGCTAGACTAGCGGGGCACCAAGAGACCCAGTACTTC
CDR3aa: CSARLAGHQETQYF
d_gene: TRBD2
v_gene: TRBV20-1
j_gene: TRBJ2-5
abundance: -

CDR3nt: TGCAGTGCTAGTTCTCCCTGGGGCAACGAGCAGTACTTC
CDR3aa: CSASSPWGNEQYF
d_gene: -
v_gene: TRBV20-1
j_gene: TRBJ2-7
abundance: few

CDR3nt: TGTGCCAGCAGTTACTCGAGGGCCCGGCTAGGAGGCTACACCTTC
CDR3aa: CASSYSRARLGGYTF
d_gene: -
v_gene: TRBV6-5
j_gene: TRBJ1-2
abundance: -

CDR3nt: TGTGCCAGCAGCTTAGCAGGGACTAGCGGGACGGAGACCCAGTACTTC
CDR3aa: CASSLAGTSGTETQYF
d_gene: TRBD2
v_gene: TRBV7-3
j_gene: TRBJ2-5
abundance: -

CDR3nt: TGTGCCAGCAGCCCCACTGCCAGGGCCTCCTACGAGCAGTACTTC
CDR3aa: CASSPTARASYEQYF
d_gene: -
v_gene: TRBV7-6
j_gene: TRBJ2-7
abundance: -

CDR3nt: TGTGCCAGCAGCTTAGTGGCCACCGCCTACGAGCAGTACTTC
CDR3aa: CASSLVATAYEQYF
d_gene: -
v_gene: TRBV11-2
j_gene: TRBJ2-7
abundance: few

CDR3nt: TGTGCCAGCAGCTTAGATGGCCAAGCCCAGGAGACCCAGTACTTC
CDR3aa: CASSLDGQAQETQYF
d_gene: -
v_gene: TRBV11-3
j_gene: TRBJ2-5
abundance: -

CDR3nt: TGTGCCAGCAGCCAAGATGGGGGCAGCGCCGGAAAGACCCAGTACTTC
CDR3aa: CASSQDGGSAGKTQYF
d_gene: -
v_gene: TRBV3-1
j_gene: TRBJ2-5
abundance: -

CDR3nt: TGTGCCAGCAGTTACCGGACGAGGACATTCCTGGATGAGCAGTACTTC
CDR3aa: CASSYRTRTFLDEQYF
d_gene: -
v_gene: TRBV6-2/TRBV6-3
j_gene: TRBJ2-7
abundance: -

CDR3nt: TGTGCCAGCAGTTTATTCCCAGGGAGGGATGAGCAGTTCTTC
CDR3aa: CASSLFPGRDEQFF
d_gene: TRBD2
v_gene: TRBV28
j_gene: TRBJ2-1
abundance: few

CDR3nt: TGTGCCAGTCAGGGACTAGCGGGGGACTACGCTAGCACAGATACGCAGTATTTT
CDR3aa: CASQGLAGDYASTDTQYF
d_gene: TRBD2
v_gene: TRBV12-3/TRBV12-4
j_gene: TRBJ2-3
abundance: few

CDR3nt: TGCGCCAGCAGTGAGTCGCGGAGGACAGGGATCCACGAGCAGTACTTC
CDR3aa: CASSESRRTGIHEQYF
d_gene: TRBD1
v_gene: TRBV10-2
j_gene: TRBJ2-7
abundance: few

CDR3nt: TGCAGTGCCGAACCTAACTATGGCTACACCTTC
CDR3aa: CSAEPNYGYTF
d_gene: -
v_gene: TRBV20-1
j_gene: TRBJ1-2
abundance: -

CDR3nt: TGCGCCAGCTGCCAATGGGGGGTGAGCTCCTACAATGAGCAGTTCTTC
CDR3aa: CASCQWGVSSYNEQFF
d_gene: -
v_gene: TRBV5-1
j_gene: TRBJ2-1
abundance: once

CDR3nt: TGTGCCAGCAGCTCACCGGGACAGGGGGCTATGAGCAATCAGCCCCAGCATTTT
CDR3aa: CASSSPGQGAMSNQPQHF
d_gene: TRBD1
v_gene: TRBV12-3/TRBV12-4
j_gene: TRBJ1-5
abundance: -

CDR3nt: TGTGCCAGCAGCCCGGGACTAGCGGGGGCCTCGAACAATGAGCAGTACTTC
CDR3aa: CASSPGLAGASNNEQYF
d_gene: TRBD2
v_gene: TRBV5-6
j_gene: TRBJ2-5
abundance: few

CDR3nt: TGTGCCAGCAGTCCGATTAGCGGGAGGTACGAGCAGTACTTC
CDR3aa: CASSPISGRYEQYF
d_gene: TRBD2
v_gene: TRBV12-3/TRBV12-4
j_gene: TRBJ2-7
abundance: -

CDR3nt: TGCAGTGCTAGAACACAGGAGGGCGACTATGGCTACACCTTC
CDR3aa: CSARTQEGDYGYTF
d_gene: -
v_gene: TRBV20-1
j_gene: TRBJ1-2
abundance: -

CDR3nt: TGTGCCAGCCGTTTGCACGGACGGGGGGTTTATCAGCCCCAGCATTTT
CDR3aa: CASRLHGRGVYQPQHF
d_gene: -
v_gene: TRBV28
j_gene: TRBJ1-5
abundance: -

CDR3nt: TGTGCCAGCTCACCACCGGCTGGAGACGAGCAGTACTTC
CDR3aa: CASSPPAGDEQYF
d_gene: -
v_gene: TRBV18
j_gene: TRBJ2-7
abundance: few

CDR3nt: TGTGCCATCAGTGCCAGGGAGGGGGAGGTATTCTACAATGAGCAGTTCTTC
CDR3aa: CAISAREGEVFYNEQFF
d_gene: -
v_gene: TRBV10-3
j_gene: TRBJ2-1
abundance: -

CDR3nt: TGTGCCAGCAGTTACTCCCCGGACAGAATATACAATGAGCAGTTCTTC
CDR3aa: CASSYSPDRIYNEQFF
d_gene: -
v_gene: TRBV6-5
j_gene: TRBJ2-1
abundance: -

CDR3nt: TGCGCCAGCAGCTTTCAAGGGGGCGACGAGCAGTACTTC
CDR3aa: CASSFQGGDEQYF
d_gene: TRBD1
v_gene: TRBV5-1
j_gene: TRBJ2-7
abundance: -

CDR3nt: TGTGCCAGCAGCGCTAGTTCTTCCTACAATGAGCAGTTCTTC
CDR3aa: CASSASSSYNEQFF
d_gene: -
v_gene: TRBV4-2
j_gene: TRBJ2-1
abundance: many

CDR3nt: TGCAGTGCTCCCCCGGGGGGCAAGAACACCGGGGAGCTGTTTTTT
CDR3aa: CSAPPGGKNTGELFF
d_gene: -
v_gene: TRBV20-1
j_gene: TRBJ2-2
abundance: -

CDR3nt: TGTGCCAGCAGCACGCGGGATAAAAGAGCGGGCTATAATTCACCCCTCCACTTT
CDR3aa: CASSTRDKRAGYNSPLHF
d_gene: -
v_gene: TRBV11-3
j_gene: TRBJ1-6
abundance: many

CDR3nt: TGCAGTGCGTACCGACTAGCGGGAGGGCCGGTCGAGCAGTACTTC
CDR3aa: CSAYRLAGGPVEQYF
d_gene: TRBD2
v_gene: TRBV20-1
j_gene: TRBJ2-7
abundance: -

CDR3nt: TGTGCCAGCAGCCTGGGACAGGGTCGAGCCAACGTCCTGACTTTC
CDR3aa: CASSLGQGRANVLTF
d_gene: TRBD1
v_gene: TRBV27
j_gene: TRBJ2-6
abundance: -